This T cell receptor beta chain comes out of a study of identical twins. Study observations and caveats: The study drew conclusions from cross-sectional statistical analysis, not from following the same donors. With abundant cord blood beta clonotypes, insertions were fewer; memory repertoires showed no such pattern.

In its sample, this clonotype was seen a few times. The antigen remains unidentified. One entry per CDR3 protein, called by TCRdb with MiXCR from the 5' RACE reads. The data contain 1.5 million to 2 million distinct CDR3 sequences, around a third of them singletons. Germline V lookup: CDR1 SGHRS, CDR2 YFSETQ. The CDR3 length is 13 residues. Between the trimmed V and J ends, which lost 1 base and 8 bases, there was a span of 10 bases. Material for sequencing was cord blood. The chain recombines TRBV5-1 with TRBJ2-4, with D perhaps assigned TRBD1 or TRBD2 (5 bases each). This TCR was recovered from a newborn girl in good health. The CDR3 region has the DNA TGCGCCAGCAGCTTGAGCCCGGGGCACATTCAGTACTTC. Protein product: CASSLSPGHIQYF. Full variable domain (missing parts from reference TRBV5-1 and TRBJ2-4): KAGVTQTPRYLIKTRGQQVTLSCSPISGHRSVSWYQQTPGQGLQFLFEYFSETQRNKGNFPGRFSGRQFSNSRSEMNVSTLELGDSALYLCASSLSPGHIQYFGAGTRLSVL.